This T cell receptor (beta chain) derives from a study of graft-versus-host responses after intestinal transplantation. V lost 3 bases to trimming and J lost 4 bases; unmatched junction nucleotides: 6. From germline, CDR1 is SGHNT and CDR2 YYREEE (reference sequence). CDR3 size: 14 residues. Overall study results and limits: High graft-versus-host to host-versus-graft T cell clonal ratios marked allografts of patients with graft-donor macrochimerism.

This clone appeared a single time. Its antigen is as yet unknown. The assay was immunoSEQ multiplex PCR, and TCRdb's table has in-frame clones only and misses some. The sample has 95,000 to 130,000 clones, about nine tenths seen once. The material was unstimulated CD4+ T cells sorted from spleen or lymph node cells, obtained before intestinal transplant. The TCR originated in a human donor who received an intestinal transplant. The V call is TRBV5-4, the J call TRBJ2-5, with 7 bases fitting TRBD2. The CDR3 coding sequence is TGTGCCAGCAGCTCCTGGGGAGGGAGAGAGACCCAGTACTTC. Its translation is CASSSWGGRETQYF.